This TCR beta chain was identified in a study of T cells in Graves' hyperthyroidism and ophthalmopathy. This clonotype appeared many times. The CDR3 regions of TCR beta were amplified from RNA transcripts. A first-round RT-PCR of the TCR CDR3 used the HTBI primer set. Using its own MiXCR run on the multiplex PCR reads, TCRdb lists one record per CDR3 protein. This table holds some 420,000 distinct CDR3 sequences, about an eighth found once. The specimen sequenced was blood. The TCR was taken from a woman aged 18-30 years with Graves' hyperthyroidism.

CDR3: CASSLEQVTAKETQYF. The CDR3 DNA sequence: TGTGCCAGCAGCTTAGAACAGGTGACAGCGAAAGAGACCCAGTACTTC. The genes are TRBV7-9 and TRBJ2-5; tentatively, D is TRBD1 (5 bases). CDR3 length equals 16 residues. Per the germline V gene, CDR1 is SEHNR and CDR2 is FQNEAQ (reference sequence). With 1 base removed from V and 3 bases from J, the gap between germline ends came to 15 bases. Filled out from reference TRBV7-9 and TRBJ2-5, the complete variable domain reads DTGVSQNPRHKITKRGQNVTFRCDPISEHNRLYWYRQTLGQGPEFLTYFQNEAQLEKSRLLSDRFSAERPKGSFSTLEIQRTEQGDSAMYLCASSLEQVTAKETQYFGPGTRLLVL.